The following is a T cell receptor beta chain sequence with its context. Antigen unknown. Method: immunoSEQ multiplex PCR; TCRdb's copy keeps in-frame clones and lacks some. The sample consists of 100,000 to 150,000 clones, roughly 87% of them appearing once. The sample belongs to a study of T cell responses to AZD1222 COVID-19 vaccine. For the study at large: Second-dose groups at about 4 or about 12 weeks were pooled. Study-level results: Donors skewed white British and female; clonal diversity was possibly underestimated. Along spike, vaccine-associated CD4 TCRs were found throughout, with dominance at 160-218 and 743-854. Just five to seven AZD1222 recipients tested seropositive at baseline.

Between the trimmed V and J ends, which lost 1 base and 0 bases, there was a span of 9 bases. CDR1 and CDR2 from the germline V gene are MNHEY and SMNVEV (reference sequence). The CDR3 extends over 16 amino acids. The specimen comprised peripheral blood, sampled on day 0 of AZD1222 vaccination. The chain recombines TRBV27 with TRBJ1-4; D remains unclear. This TCR derives from an adult in good health. CDR3 loop: CASSLLGGATNEKLFF. The CDR3 coding sequence is TGTGCCAGCAGTTTATTGGGCGGTGCAACTAATGAAAAACTGTTTTTT.